Listed here is a single T cell receptor beta chain. The sample comes from a study of human T cells and chemical hapten exposure. Total RNA was isolated from unfractionated whole blood. TCRdb re-analysed the 5' RACE reads in MiXCR, keeping a single row per CDR3 protein. The sample includes some 150,000 distinct CDR3 sequences, roughly 4% of them seen just once. The receptor was derived from a female donor in good health.

CDR3 region: CASSPGTDYEQYF. CDR3 DNA: TGTGCCAGCAGCCCCGGGACCGACTACGAGCAGTACTTC. The V gene is TRBV11-3, the J gene TRBJ2-7, with D perhaps being TRBD1 or TRBD2 (5 bases each). Germline CDR1 is SGHNT and CDR2 is YENEEA. The V end was cut by 5 bases, the J end by 3 bases, with 11 bases between. CDR3 length equals 13 residues.